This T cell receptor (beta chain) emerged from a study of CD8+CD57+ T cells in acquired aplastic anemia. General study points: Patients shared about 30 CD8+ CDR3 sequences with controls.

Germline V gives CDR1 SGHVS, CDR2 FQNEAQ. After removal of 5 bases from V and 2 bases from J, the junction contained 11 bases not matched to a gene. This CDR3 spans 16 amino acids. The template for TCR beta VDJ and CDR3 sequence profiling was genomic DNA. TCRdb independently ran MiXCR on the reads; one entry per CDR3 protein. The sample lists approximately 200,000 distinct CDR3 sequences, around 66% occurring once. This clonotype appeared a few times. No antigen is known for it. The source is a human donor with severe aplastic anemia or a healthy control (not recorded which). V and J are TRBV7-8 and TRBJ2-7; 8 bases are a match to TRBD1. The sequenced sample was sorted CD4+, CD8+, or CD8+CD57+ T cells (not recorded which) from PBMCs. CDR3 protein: CASSRRPGQETYEQYF. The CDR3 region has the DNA TGTGCCAGCAGCCGTCGACCGGGACAGGAGACCTACGAGCAGTACTTC.